The entry below describes one T cell receptor (beta chain). The method was immunoSEQ multiplex PCR; TCRdb's version includes in-frame clones alone and lacks a portion of them. The profile shows about 80,000 clones, around 90% of them singletons. The entry originates in a study of brain T cells in children with intractable seizures. Germline V gives CDR1 MDHEN, CDR2 SYDVKM. V was shortened by 6 bases and J by 5 bases, with 14 bases between the two germline ends. The CDR3 sequence is 15 residues long. This receptor was obtained from a girl aged 2 to 9 with Rasmussen encephalitis and intractable seizures. The input for sequencing was peripheral blood, taken at surgery. The V gene is TRBV28, the J gene TRBJ1-6; D unclear. The CDR3 here is CASSLLLRHNSPLHF. For the CDR3, the DNA is TGTGCCAGCAGCCTCCTCCTCCGACATAATTCACCCCTCCACTTT.